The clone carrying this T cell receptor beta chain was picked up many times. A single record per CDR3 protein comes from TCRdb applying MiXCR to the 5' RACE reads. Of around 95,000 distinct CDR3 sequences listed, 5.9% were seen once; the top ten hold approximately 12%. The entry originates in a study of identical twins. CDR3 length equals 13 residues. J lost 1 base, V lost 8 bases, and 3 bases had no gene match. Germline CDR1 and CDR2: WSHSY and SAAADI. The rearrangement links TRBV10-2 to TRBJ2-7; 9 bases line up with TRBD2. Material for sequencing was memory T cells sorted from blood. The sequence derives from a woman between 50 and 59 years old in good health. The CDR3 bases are TGCGCCAGCGGGCTAGCGGGATCCTACGAGCAGTACTTC. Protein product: CASGLAGSYEQYF.